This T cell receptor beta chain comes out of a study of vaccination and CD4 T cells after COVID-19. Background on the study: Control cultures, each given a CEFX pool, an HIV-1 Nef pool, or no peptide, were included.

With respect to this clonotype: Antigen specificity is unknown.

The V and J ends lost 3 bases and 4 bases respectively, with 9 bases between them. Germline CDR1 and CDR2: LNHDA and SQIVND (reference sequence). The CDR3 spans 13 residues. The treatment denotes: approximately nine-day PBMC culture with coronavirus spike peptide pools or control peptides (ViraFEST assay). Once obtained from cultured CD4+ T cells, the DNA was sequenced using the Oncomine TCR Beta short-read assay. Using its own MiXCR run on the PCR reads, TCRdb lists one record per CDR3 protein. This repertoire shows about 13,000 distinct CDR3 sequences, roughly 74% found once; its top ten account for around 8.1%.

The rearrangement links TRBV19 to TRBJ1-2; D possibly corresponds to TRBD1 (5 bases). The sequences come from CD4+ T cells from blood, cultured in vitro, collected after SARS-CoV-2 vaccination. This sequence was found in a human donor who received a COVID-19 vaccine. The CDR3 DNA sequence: TGTGCCAGTAGTATTCAGGGTACCTATGGCTACACCTTC. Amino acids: CASSIQGTYGYTF.